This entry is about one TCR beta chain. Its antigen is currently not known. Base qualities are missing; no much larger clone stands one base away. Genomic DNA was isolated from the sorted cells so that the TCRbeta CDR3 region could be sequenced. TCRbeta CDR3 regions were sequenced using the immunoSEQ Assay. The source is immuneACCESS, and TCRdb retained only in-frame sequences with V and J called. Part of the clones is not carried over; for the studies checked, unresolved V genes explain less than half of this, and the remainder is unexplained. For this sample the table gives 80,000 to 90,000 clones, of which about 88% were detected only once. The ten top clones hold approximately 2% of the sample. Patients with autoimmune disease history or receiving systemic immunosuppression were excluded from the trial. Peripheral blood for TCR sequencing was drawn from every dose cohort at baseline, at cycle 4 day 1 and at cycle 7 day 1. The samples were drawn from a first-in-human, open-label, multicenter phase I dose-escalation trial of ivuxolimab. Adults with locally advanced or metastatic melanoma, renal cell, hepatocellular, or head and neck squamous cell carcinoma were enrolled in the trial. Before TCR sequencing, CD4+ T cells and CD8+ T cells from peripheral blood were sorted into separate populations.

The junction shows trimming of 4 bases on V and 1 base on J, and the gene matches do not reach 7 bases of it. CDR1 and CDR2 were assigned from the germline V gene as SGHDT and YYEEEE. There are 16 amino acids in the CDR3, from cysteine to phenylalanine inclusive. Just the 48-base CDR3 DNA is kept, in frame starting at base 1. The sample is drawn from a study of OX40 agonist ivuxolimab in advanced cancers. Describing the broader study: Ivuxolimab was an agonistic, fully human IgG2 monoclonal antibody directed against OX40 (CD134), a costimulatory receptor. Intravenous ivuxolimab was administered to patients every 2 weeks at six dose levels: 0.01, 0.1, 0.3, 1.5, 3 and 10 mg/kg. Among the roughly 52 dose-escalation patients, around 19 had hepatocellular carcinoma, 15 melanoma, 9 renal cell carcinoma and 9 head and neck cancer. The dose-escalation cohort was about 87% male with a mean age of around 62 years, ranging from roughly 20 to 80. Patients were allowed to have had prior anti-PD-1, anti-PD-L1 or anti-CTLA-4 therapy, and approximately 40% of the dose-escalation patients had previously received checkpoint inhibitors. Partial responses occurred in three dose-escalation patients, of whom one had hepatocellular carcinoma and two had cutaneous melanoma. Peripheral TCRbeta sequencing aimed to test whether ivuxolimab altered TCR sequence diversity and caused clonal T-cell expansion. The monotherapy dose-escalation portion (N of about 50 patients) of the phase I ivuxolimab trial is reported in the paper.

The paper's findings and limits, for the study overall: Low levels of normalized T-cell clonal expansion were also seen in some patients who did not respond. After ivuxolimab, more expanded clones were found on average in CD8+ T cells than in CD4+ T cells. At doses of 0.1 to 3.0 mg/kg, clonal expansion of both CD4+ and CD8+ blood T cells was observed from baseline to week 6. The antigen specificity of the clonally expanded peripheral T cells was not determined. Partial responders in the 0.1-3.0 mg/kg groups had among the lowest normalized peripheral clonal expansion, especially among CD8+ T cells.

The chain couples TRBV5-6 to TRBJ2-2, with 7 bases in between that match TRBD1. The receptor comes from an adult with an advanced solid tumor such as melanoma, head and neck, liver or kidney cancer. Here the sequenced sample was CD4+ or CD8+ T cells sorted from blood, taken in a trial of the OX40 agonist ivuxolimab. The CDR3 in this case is CASSHLRTGNTGELFF. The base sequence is TGTGCCAGCAGCCATCTTCGGACAGGGAACACCGGGGAGCTGTTTTTT.